This T cell receptor (beta chain) was profiled in a study of control samples from healthy donors and cancer patients. The repertoire was sequenced with immunoSEQ multiplex PCR; TCRdb's copy has only in-frame clones and lacks some. The sample has 90,000 to 110,000 clones; 85% to 90% are singletons. This TCR was recovered from a woman aged 45 to 65 in good health. Sequences were obtained from blood.

The CDR3 loop is CAWSAQRGDGYTF. The CDR3, as DNA: TGTGCCTGGAGTGCACAGCGAGGGGATGGCTACACCTTC. This chain links TRBV30 with TRBJ1-2, with a tentative D call TRBD1 (5 bases). Germline CDR1 is GTSNPN and CDR2 is SVGIG (reference sequence). The CDR3 runs to 13 residues. V was pared by 1 base and J by 6 bases, with 12 bases between.